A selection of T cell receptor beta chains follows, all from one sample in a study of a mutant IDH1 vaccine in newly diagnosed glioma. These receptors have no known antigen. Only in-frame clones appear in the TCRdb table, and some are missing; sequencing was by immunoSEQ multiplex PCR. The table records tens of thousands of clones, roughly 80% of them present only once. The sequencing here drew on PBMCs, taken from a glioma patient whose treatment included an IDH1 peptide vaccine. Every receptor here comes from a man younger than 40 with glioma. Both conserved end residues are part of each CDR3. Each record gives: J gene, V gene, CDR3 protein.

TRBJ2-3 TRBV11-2 CASSLGRSSDTQYF
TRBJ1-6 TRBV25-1 CASIGGLNNSPLHF
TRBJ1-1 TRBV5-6 CASSLGPGSTEAFF
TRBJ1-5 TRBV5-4 CASSRYGGKQQPQHF
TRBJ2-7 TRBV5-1 CASSFWGAAYEQYF
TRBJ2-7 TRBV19 CASSPGTGAAYEQYF
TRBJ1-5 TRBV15 CATSTRKGVQPQHF
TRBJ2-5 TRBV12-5 CASGLVETQYF
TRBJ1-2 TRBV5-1 CASSLGGRDYGYTF
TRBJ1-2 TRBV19 CASSITGVRVGLYGYTF
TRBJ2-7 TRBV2 CASIVRGGEQYF
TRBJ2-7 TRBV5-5 CASSLAGTREYEQYF
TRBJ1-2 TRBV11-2 CASSVQQGPGYGYTF
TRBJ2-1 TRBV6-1 CASSEEGGGTQFF
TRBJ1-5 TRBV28 CASTPSRGQPQHF
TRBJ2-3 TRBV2 CASRFGGQTDTQYF
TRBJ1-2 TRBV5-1 CASSLDTSGYTF
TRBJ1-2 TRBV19 CASSSPADSLANYGYTF
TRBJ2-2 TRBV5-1 CASSRSDRAAGELFF
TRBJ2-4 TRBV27 CASSLIGLGKNIQYF
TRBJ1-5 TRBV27 CASSLGANQPQHF
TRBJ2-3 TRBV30 CAWSVPRDTQYF
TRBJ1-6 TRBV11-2 CASSDWKESSYNSPLHF
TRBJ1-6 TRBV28 CASSLLSGTGPLHF
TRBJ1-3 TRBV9 CASSVTGAGNTIYF
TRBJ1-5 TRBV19 CASSITGGTDSNQPQHF
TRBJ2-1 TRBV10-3 CAISEQGPQEQFF
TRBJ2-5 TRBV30 CAWRGETQYF